The present T cell receptor beta chain was sequenced within a study of blood T cells in healthy people across ages. In germline, CDR1 is SGHTA, CDR2 FQGNSA. The V end lost 8 bases, the J end lost 9 bases, and 20 bases lay between the germline ends. The CDR3 extends over 14 amino acids. PCR was performed a second time for about 7 to 12 cycles using a sample-barcoded 5' primer and a J-beta primer mix. TCRdb re-analysed the 5' RACE reads in MiXCR, keeping a single row per CDR3 protein. The table has about 1.8 million distinct CDR3 sequences, 40% to 55% seen once. In this sample, this clonotype turned up a few times.

This TCR derives from a woman in her forties in good health. The chain employs TRBV7-2 and TRBJ2-1; D remains unclear. Source material: blood. The CDR3 DNA follows: TGTGCCAGCGGCAATCCACCTTTCAGAATTGAGCAGTTCTTC. Amino acid sequence: CASGNPPFRIEQFF.